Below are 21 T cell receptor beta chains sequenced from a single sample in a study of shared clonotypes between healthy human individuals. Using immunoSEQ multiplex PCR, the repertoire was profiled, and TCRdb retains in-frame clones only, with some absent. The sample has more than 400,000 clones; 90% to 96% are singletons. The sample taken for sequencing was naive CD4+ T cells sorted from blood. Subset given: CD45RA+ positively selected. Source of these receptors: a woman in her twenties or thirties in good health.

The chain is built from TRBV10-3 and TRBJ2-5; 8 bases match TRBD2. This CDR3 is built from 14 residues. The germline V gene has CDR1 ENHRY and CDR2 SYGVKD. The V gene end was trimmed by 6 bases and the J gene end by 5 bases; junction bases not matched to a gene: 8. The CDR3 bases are TGTGCCATCAGCACAACTAGCGGTCGGGAGACCCAGTACTTC. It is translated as CAISTTSGRETQYF.

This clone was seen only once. The CDR3 region is CASSYSSPPTNEKLFF. The CDR3 region has the DNA TGTGCCAGCAGTTACTCGAGCCCGCCAACTAATGAAAAACTGTTTTTT. The chain carries TRBV6-5 and TRBJ1-4, with D unclear. V was pared by 0 bases and J by 0 bases, with 8 bases between. Germline assignment: CDR1 MNHEY and CDR2 SVGAGI. This CDR3 spans 16 amino acids.

CDR3 amino acids: CASSPQGADISGETQYF. The DNA for the CDR3 is TGTGCCAGCAGCCCACAGGGGGCGGATATCAGTGGGGAGACCCAGTACTTC. This chain links TRBV5-6 with TRBJ2-5; 9 bases fit TRBD1. The J segment lost 5 bases and the V segment lost 4 bases, leaving 15 bases of the junction unmatched. Germline lookup yields CDR1 SGHDT and CDR2 YYEEEE. CDR3 length: 17 residues. Complete variable domain (other parts from reference TRBV5-6 and TRBJ2-5): DAGVTQSPTHLIKTRGQQVTLRCSPKSGHDTVSWYQQALGQGPQFIFQYYEEEERQRGNFPDRFSGHQFPNYSSELNVNALLLGDSALYLCASSPQGADISGETQYFGPGTRLLVL.

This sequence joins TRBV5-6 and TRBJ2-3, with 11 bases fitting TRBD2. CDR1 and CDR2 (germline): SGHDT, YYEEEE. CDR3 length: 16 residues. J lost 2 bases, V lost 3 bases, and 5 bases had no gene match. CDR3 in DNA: TGTGCCAGCAGCTCCCTAGCGGGAGGTATCACAGATACGCAGTATTTT. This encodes CASSSLAGGITDTQYF.

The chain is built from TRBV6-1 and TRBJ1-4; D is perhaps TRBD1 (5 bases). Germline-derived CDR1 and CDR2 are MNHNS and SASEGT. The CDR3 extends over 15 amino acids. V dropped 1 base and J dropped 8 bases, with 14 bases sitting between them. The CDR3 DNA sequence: TGTGCCAGCAGTGAAGGCGACAGAATAGGGGAAAAACTGTTTTTT. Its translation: CASSEGDRIGEKLFF.

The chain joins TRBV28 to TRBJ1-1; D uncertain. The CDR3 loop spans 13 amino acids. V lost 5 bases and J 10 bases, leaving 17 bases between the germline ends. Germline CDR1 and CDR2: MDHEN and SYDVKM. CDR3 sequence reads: CASSDTAGPAAFF. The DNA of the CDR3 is TGTGCCAGCAGTGACACAGCCGGACCAGCAGCTTTCTTT.

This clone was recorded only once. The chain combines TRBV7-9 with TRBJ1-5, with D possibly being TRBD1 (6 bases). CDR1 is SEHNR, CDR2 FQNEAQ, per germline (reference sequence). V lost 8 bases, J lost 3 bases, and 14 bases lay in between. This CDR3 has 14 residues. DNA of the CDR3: TGTGCCAGCGGGAAGGGGGAGCTCAATCAGCCCCAGCATTTT. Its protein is CASGKGELNQPQHF.

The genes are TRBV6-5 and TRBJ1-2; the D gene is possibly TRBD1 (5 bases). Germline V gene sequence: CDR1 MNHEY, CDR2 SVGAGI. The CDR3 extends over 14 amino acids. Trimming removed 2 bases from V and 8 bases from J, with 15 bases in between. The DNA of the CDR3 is TGTGCCAGCAGTTACCGCCCGGGGGAGGGAGGCTACACCTTC. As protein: CASSYRPGEGGYTF.

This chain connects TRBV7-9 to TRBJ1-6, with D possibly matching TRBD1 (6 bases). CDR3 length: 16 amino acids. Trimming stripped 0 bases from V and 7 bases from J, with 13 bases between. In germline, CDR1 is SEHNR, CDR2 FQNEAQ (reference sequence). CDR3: CASSLAYRGRNSPLHF. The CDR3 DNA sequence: TGTGCCAGCAGCTTAGCCTATCGGGGGCGAAATTCACCCCTCCACTTT.

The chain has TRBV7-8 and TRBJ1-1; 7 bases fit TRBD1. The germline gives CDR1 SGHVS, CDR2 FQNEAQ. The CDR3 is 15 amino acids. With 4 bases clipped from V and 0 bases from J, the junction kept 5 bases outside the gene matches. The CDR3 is CASSSTGIMNTEAFF. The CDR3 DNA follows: TGTGCCAGCAGCTCGACAGGGATAATGAACACTGAAGCTTTCTTT.

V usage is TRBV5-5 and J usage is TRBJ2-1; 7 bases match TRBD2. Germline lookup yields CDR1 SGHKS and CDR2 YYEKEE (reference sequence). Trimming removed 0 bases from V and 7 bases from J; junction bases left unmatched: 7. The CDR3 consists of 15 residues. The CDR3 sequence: CASSLVGAGRNEQFF. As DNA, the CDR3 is TGTGCCAGCAGCTTGGTAGGAGCGGGACGGAATGAGCAGTTCTTC.

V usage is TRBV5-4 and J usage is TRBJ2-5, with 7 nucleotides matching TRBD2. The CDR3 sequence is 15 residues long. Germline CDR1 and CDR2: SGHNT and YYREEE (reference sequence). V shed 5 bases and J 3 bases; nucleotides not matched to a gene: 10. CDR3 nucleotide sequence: TGTGCCAGCAGTTTCCCACTAGCGTCTGAAGAGACCCAGTACTTC. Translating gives CASSFPLASEETQYF. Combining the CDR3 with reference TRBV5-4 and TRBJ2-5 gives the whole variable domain ETGVTQSPTHLIKTRGQQVTLRCSSQSGHNTVSWYQQALGQGPQFIFQYYREEENGRGNFPPRFSGLQFPNYSSELNVNALELDDSALYLCASSFPLASEETQYFGPGTRLLVL.

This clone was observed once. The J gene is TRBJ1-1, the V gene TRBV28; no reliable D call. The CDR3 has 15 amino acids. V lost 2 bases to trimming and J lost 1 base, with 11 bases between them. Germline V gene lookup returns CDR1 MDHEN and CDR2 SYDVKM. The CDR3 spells CASSLTGPQNTEAFF. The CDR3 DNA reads TGTGCCAGCAGTTTAACCGGACCACAGAACACTGAAGCTTTCTTT.

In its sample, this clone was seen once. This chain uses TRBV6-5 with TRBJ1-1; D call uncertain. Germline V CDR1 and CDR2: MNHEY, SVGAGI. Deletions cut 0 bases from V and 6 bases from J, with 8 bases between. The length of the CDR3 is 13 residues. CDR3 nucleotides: TGTGCCAGCAGTTACTCGACGGCTTCTGAAGCTTTCTTT. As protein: CASSYSTASEAFF.

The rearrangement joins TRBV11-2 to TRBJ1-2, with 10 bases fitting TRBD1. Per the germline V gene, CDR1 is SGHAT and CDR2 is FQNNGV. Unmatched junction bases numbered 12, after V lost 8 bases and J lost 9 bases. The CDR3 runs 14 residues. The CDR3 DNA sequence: TGTGCCAGCGCCCACTCCGGGACAGGGGAAAGCTACACCTTC. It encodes CASAHSGTGESYTF.

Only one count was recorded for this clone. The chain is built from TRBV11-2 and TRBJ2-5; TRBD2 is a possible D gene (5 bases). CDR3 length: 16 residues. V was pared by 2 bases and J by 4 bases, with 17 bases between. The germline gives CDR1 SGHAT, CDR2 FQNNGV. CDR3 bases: TGTGCCAGCAGCTTAAACGCTAGCCCCTCTGGAGAGACCCAGTACTTC. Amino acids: CASSLNASPSGETQYF.

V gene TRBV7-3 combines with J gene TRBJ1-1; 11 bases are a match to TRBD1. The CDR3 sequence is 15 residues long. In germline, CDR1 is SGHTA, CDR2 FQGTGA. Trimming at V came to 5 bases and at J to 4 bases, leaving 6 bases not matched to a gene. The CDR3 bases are TGTGCCAGCAGCATGGACAGGGGGCTTGGCACTGAAGCTTTCTTT. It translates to CASSMDRGLGTEAFF.

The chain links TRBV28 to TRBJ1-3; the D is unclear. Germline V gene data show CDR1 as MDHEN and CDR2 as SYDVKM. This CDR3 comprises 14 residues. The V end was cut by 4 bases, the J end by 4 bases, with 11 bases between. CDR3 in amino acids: CASSYDSAGNTIYF. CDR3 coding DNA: TGTGCCAGCAGTTACGACTCGGCCGGAAACACCATATATTTT.

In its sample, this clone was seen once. Here the CDR3 reads CASSAGQKPLNTEAFF. The CDR3 DNA sequence: TGTGCCAGCAGCGCCGGACAGAAACCTTTGAACACTGAAGCTTTCTTT. The rearrangement uses TRBV9 and TRBJ1-1; D may be TRBD1 (6 bases). Germline CDR1 and CDR2: SGDLS and YYNGEE. This CDR3 has 16 residues. Trimming removed 3 bases from V and 0 bases from J, with 15 bases in between.

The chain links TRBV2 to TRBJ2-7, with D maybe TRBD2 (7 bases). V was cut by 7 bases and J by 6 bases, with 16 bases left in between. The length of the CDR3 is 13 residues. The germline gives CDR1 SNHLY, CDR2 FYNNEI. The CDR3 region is CASMRGKGGEQYF. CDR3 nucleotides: TGTGCCAGCATGCGGGGGAAGGGGGGCGAGCAGTACTTC.

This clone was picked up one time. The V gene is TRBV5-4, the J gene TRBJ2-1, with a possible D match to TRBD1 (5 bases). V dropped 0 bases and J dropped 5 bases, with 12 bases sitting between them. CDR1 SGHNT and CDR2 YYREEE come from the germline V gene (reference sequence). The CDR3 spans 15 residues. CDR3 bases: TGTGCCAGCAGCTTGGGTAGGGGTCTCGACAATGAGCAGTTCTTC. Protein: CASSLGRGLDNEQFF.